A single sample is the source of the 8 T cell receptor beta chains below, sequenced in a study of CDR3 diversity in severe acne. TCRdb re-called the PCR reads with MiXCR, one entry per CDR3 protein. The sample lists about 97,000 distinct CDR3 sequences; roughly half were seen once. Input material: blood. The receptors originated from a male donor with acne.

V and J are TRBV7-2 and TRBJ2-1; maybe TRBD2 (5 bases). Trimming took off 4 bases at V and 4 bases at J, with 5 bases between the two ends. Germline V CDR1 and CDR2: SGHTA, FQGNSA. The CDR3 loop spans 12 amino acids. The CDR3 DNA follows: TGTGCCAGCAGCTGGAGGTACAATGAGCAGTTCTTC. As protein: CASSWRYNEQFF.

Of note for this clonotype: A read error may explain this, as a much larger clone is one base away. V usage is TRBV11-3 and J usage is TRBJ2-7; D is undetermined. The length of the CDR3 is 15 residues. CDR1 and CDR2 from the germline V gene are SGHNT and YENEEA. V dropped 1 base and J dropped 0 bases, with 10 bases sitting between them. In nucleotides, the CDR3 is TGTGCCAGCAGCTTAGTGGGTGCCAGCTCCTACGAGCAGTACGTC. Translated, it gives CASSLVGASSYEQYV.

The chain uses TRBV20-1 and TRBJ2-3, with TRBD2 matching 14 bases. From germline, CDR1 is DFQATT and CDR2 SNEGSKA (reference sequence). V trimming: 6 bases; J trimming: 2 bases; junction bases outside the gene matches: 16. This CDR3 is 19 amino acids long. The CDR3 spells CSALGLAGGLPLTTDTQYF. The CDR3 bases are TGCAGTGCCCTCGGACTAGCGGGAGGTTTGCCCCTAACCACAGATACGCAGTATTTT.

Comment on this clonotype: As the CDR3 is not closed by the conserved phenylalanine or tryptophan, this likely results from a read error. The CDR3 DNA sequence: TGTGCCAGCAGTGGGTATGAGGGACGCACTGAAGCTTTCCTT. Its protein is CASSGYEGRTEAFL. The V gene is TRBV9, the J gene TRBJ1-1, with D possibly matching TRBD1 (5 bases). This CDR3 has 14 residues. The V and J ends lost 5 bases and 4 bases respectively, with 15 bases between them. CDR1 and CDR2 from the germline V gene are SGDLS and YYNGEE.

This clonotype was counted a single time. One base away lies a much larger clone, so this may be a sequencing read error. The conserved phenylalanine or tryptophan normally closing the CDR3 is absent here, so this likely arose from a read error. The gene calls are TRBV12-3 or TRBV12-4 and TRBJ2-3, with D maybe TRBD2 (6 bases). V lost 9 bases and J 1 base, leaving 11 bases between the germline ends. The CDR3 loop spans 13 amino acids. CDR3: CASGSGRTDTQYL. The CDR3 DNA is TGTGCCAGTGGTAGCGGCCGCACAGATACGCAGTATCTT.

Comments on this clonotype: A junction end diverges from the germline sequence, so it may reflect a read error. The CDR3 coding sequence is TGTGCTAGCAGCTTAGCGGGGCCCTACGAGCAGTACTTC. Translation gives CASSLAGPYEQYF. The chain employs TRBV7-7 and TRBJ2-7; the match to TRBD2 covers 8 bases. The germline gives CDR1 SSHAT, CDR2 FNYEAQ (reference sequence). The CDR3 contains 13 residues.

By its share, this clonotype is medium-sized. The rearrangement links TRBV19 to TRBJ2-1, with TRBD2 matching 10 bases. The CDR3 extends over 15 amino acids. The germline V gene has CDR1 LNHDA and CDR2 SQIVND (reference sequence). The V gene end was trimmed by 1 base and the J gene end by 8 bases; junction bases not matched to a gene: 5. For the CDR3, the DNA is TGTGCCAGTAGTATAGCAGCGGGAGGGCCATATGAGCAGTTCTTC. Translated: CASSIAAGGPYEQFF.

V is TRBV20-1 and J is TRBJ1-5; D not certain. This CDR3 is 11 amino acids long. V lost 7 bases and J 11 bases, leaving 15 bases between the germline ends. Germline CDR1 and CDR2: DFQATT and SNEGSKA (reference sequence). Here the CDR3 reads CSGLDKESQHF. DNA of the CDR3: TGCAGTGGACTAGACAAGGAGTCCCAGCATTTT.